This is a list of T cell receptor beta chains from one sample in a study of cytomegalovirus exposure and HLA in healthy donors. Clones were read by immunoSEQ multiplex PCR, and TCRdb kept only the in-frame ones, dropping some. Of 150,000 to 200,000 clones listed, over 60% are singletons. What was sequenced was PBMCs. Receptors were obtained from a male donor in good health and CMV-seronegative. Both conserved end residues are part of each CDR3.

j_gene,v_gene,CDR3aa
TRBJ2-1,TRBV21-1,CASSYFLGGPKTNEQFF
TRBJ1-1,TRBV19,CASSSNPTGEAFF
TRBJ1-2,TRBV5-1,CASRNSGGASDGYTF
TRBJ1-6,TRBV7-8,CASSSGQDNSPLHF
TRBJ2-3,TRBV19,CASSMRAGGTDTQYF
TRBJ1-2,TRBV5-1,CASSEDRGRSYGYTF
TRBJ2-6,TRBV19,CASNWGSGANVLTF
TRBJ2-7,TRBV27,CASSLFSVGQGSEQYF
TRBJ2-7,TRBV18,CASSPQPEVTYEQYF
TRBJ2-4,TRBV27,CASRPDGAVNLAKNIQYF
TRBJ2-7,TRBV5-1,CASSFGTGNRQYF
TRBJ2-2,TRBV7-2,CASSFKNTGELFF
TRBJ2-1,TRBV2,CASSETAGGQREQFF
TRBJ1-1,TRBV5-1,CASKPPGAGDTEAFF
TRBJ2-7,TRBV10-3,CAISDSTGGDEQYF
TRBJ2-6,TRBV5-6,CASSQEGQGSGANVLTF
TRBJ2-7,TRBV7-9,CASSPDSNEQYF
TRBJ1-5,TRBV7-6,CASSSNPGTGISNQPQHF
TRBJ2-5,TRBV27,CASKKKSGTLQETQYF
TRBJ2-4,TRBV7-8,CASSPGLAGVLVSKNIQYF
TRBJ1-3,TRBV4-1,CASSRWTGTSGNTIYF
TRBJ2-3,TRBV9,CASSVDGSIDTQYF
TRBJ1-1,TRBV30,CAWRPLILRVMNTEAFF
TRBJ2-1,TRBV9,CASSEIAGPYNEQFF
TRBJ1-4,TRBV21-1,CASSTWDREKLFF
TRBJ2-7,TRBV7-2,CASSLGATGMFREQYF
TRBJ1-2,TRBV28,CASSRGGGGGYTF
TRBJ2-2,TRBV30,CAWSNNRNTGELFF
TRBJ2-1,TRBV7-2,CASSRDRVYNEQFF
TRBJ2-1,TRBV6-5,CASSYTSGIVYNEQFF
TRBJ2-2,TRBV28,CASRAGTGELFF
TRBJ1-3,TRBV6-1,CASSEAANSGNTIYF
TRBJ1-6,TRBV6-4,CASNGTSLCSSPLHF
TRBJ2-2,TRBV5-6,CASSLLAVNTGELFF
TRBJ2-1,TRBV5-8,CASSLGTVGYNEQFF
TRBJ1-1,TRBV7-2,CASSFRDSLEAFF
TRBJ2-7,TRBV6-1,CASSEWDRGLYEQYF
TRBJ1-1,TRBV28,CASSPTRTVLEAFF
TRBJ2-1,TRBV4-3,CASSQESLGAGGEFF
TRBJ1-3,TRBV4-2,CASSQVRASSGNTIYF
TRBJ2-1,TRBV5-1,CASSLVLASNEQFF
TRBJ2-3,TRBV7-2,CASSLIDSREYF
TRBJ2-2,TRBV15,CATSVGQGASGELFF
TRBJ2-7,TRBV9,CASSPQGYYEQYF
TRBJ1-2,TRBV27,CASSDPSDRNYGYTF
TRBJ2-7,TRBV4-1,CASSQEHRVVFEQYF
TRBJ2-2,TRBV28,CASSPWTANTGELFF
TRBJ1-5,TRBV6-1,CASSGRGGFGNQPQHF
TRBJ2-7,TRBV5-8,CASSRTGLSYEQYF
TRBJ2-3,TRBV5-1,CASSLKGSSSPTDTQYF
TRBJ2-7,TRBV5-1,CASKLAGGSYEQYF
TRBJ1-5,TRBV7-8,CASSEQGVHGYQPQHF
TRBJ1-2,TRBV2,CASNSLPGQGRGYTF
TRBJ1-3,TRBV9,CASSVGSSGNTIYF
TRBJ2-7,TRBV20-1,CSARTSREQYF
TRBJ2-5,TRBV11-2,CASSLVSARVETQYF
TRBJ1-2,TRBV7-9,CASSTHLTGAYGYTF
TRBJ2-1,TRBV11-3,CASSSYTGQGRGEQFF
TRBJ2-7,TRBV28,CASSLWTSGSVEQYF
TRBJ1-2,TRBV5-4,CASSFQLTGGLYGYTF